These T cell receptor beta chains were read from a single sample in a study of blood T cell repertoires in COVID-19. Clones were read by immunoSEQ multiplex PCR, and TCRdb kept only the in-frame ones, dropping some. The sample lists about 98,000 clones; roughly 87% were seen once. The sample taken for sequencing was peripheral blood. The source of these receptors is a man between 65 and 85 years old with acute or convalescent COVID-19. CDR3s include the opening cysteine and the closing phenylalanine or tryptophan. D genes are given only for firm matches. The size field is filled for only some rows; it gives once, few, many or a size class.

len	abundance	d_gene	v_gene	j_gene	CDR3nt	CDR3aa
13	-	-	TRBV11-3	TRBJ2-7	TGTGCCAGCAGCTCCGGACAAACCTACGCGCAGTACTTC	CASSSGQTYAQYF
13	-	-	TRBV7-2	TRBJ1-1	TGTGCCAGCAGCTTAGGGGCGAACACTGAAGCTTTCTTT	CASSLGANTEAFF
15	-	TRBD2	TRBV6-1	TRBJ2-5	TGTGCCAGCAGTTGGACTAGCGGGGGCCTGGAGACCCAGTACTTC	CASSWTSGGLETQYF
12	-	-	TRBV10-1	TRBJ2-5	TGCGCCAGCAGTGATGACTTGGAGACCCAGTACTTC	CASSDDLETQYF
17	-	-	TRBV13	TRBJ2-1	TGTGCCAGCAGCACTCGACGGCAGGCCAGCTCCTACAATGAGCAGTTCTTC	CASSTRRQASSYNEQFF
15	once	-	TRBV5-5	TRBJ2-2	TGTGCCAGCAGCTTGGGGTCGGAGGCGACCGGGGAGCTGTTTTTT	CASSLGSEATGELFF
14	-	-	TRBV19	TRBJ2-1	TGTGCCAGTAGACGGCTAGCGAATTACAATGAGCAGTTCTTC	CASRRLANYNEQFF
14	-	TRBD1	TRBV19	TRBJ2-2	TGTGCCAGTAGTTACAGGGGGCGGGCCGGGGAGCTGTTTTTT	CASSYRGRAGELFF
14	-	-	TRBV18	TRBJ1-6	TGTGCCAGCTCACCAGGGGGCAATAATTCACCCCTCCACTTT	CASSPGGNNSPLHF
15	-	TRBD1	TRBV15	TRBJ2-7	TGTGCCACCAGCGTTCCCGGGACAGCCACCTACGAGCAGTACTTC	CATSVPGTATYEQYF
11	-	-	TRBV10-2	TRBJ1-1	TGCGCCAGCAGTGAGTCGGCCCAAGCTTTCTTT	CASSESAQAFF
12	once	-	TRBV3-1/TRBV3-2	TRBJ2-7	TGTGCCAGCAGCCAAGTGGAGCGCGAGCAGTACTTC	CASSQVEREQYF
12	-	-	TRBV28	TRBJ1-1	TGTGCCAGCAGTCCTCGATGGAGTGAAGCTTTCTTT	CASSPRWSEAFF
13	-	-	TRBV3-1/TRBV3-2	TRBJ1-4	TGTGCCAGCAGCCCACGAGCAAGTGAAAAACTGTTTTTT	CASSPRASEKLFF
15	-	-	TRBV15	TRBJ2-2	TGTGCCACCAGCAGAGATCAGGGCACCGGCGGGGAGCTGTTTTTT	CATSRDQGTGGELFF
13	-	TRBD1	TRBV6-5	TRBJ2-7	TGTGCCAGCAACTACAGGGGGTCCTACGAGCAGTACTTC	CASNYRGSYEQYF
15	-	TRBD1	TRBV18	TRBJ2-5	TGTGCCAGCTCATTTACAGGGACAGGACAAGAGACCCAGTACTTC	CASSFTGTGQETQYF
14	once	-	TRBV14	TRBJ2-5	TGTGCCAGCAGCCAAGACGCCTCAGTAGAGACCCAGTACTTC	CASSQDASVETQYF
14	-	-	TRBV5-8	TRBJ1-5	TGTGCCAGCAGCCTAACAGGGCGCAATCAGCCCCAGCATTTT	CASSLTGRNQPQHF
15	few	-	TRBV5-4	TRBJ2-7	TGTGCCAGCAGCTCTACAGGGTCCCCTCTCTACGAGCAGTACTTC	CASSSTGSPLYEQYF
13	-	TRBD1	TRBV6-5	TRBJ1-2	TGTGCCAGCAGTTCGGGGCAGGGGGGAGGCTACACCTTC	CASSSGQGGGYTF
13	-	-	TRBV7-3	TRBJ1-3	TGTGCCAGCAGCTTAACGAGAGGAAACACCATATATTTT	CASSLTRGNTIYF
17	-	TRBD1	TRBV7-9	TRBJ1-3	TGTGCCAGCAGCTTAGCGAGGGGGCCCAGCTCTGGAAACACCATATATTTT	CASSLARGPSSGNTIYF
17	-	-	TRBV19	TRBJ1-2	TGTGCCAGTAGTACCAACCCCCCAGGGGAAGAAGGATATGGCTACACCTTC	CASSTNPPGEEGYGYTF
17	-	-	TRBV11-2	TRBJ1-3	TGTGCCAGCATGATATCCCTCGGGTACGGTAGAGGAAACACCATATATTTT	CASMISLGYGRGNTIYF
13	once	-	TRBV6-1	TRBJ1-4	TGTGCCAGCAGTGAATTGGGAGGAGAAAAACTGTTTTTT	CASSELGGEKLFF
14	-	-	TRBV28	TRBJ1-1	TGTGCCAGCAGTCTGCGACAGGAGAAAACTGAAGCTTTCTTT	CASSLRQEKTEAFF
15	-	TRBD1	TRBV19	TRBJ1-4	TGTGCCAGTAGTCCCGGACAGGGGCGTAATGAAAAACTGTTTTTT	CASSPGQGRNEKLFF
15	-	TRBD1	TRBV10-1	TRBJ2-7	TGCGCCAGCAGTGACCGTGGGACAGCCTCCTACGAGCAGTACTTC	CASSDRGTASYEQYF
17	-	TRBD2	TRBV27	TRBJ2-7	TGTGCCAGCAGTTTATCAGGGAGCGGGGGCTATACCTACGAGCAGTACTTC	CASSLSGSGGYTYEQYF
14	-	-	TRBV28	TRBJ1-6	TGTGCCAGCAGCCAGGGTGGAAATAATTCACCCCTCCACTTT	CASSQGGNNSPLHF
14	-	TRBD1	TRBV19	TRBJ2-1	TGTGCCAGTAGTCCGGGACAGGCATACAATGAGCAGTTCTTC	CASSPGQAYNEQFF
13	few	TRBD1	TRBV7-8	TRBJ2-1	TGTGCCAGCAGCTACCTACAGGGGAATGAGCAGTTCTTC	CASSYLQGNEQFF
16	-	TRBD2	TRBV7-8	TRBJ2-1	TGTGCCAGCAGCTCGACGGGAGGTCAGTTCTACAATGAGCAGTTCTTC	CASSSTGGQFYNEQFF
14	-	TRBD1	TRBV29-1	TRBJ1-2	TGCAGCGCCCTGGGACAGACCCCCAACTATGGCTACACCTTC	CSALGQTPNYGYTF
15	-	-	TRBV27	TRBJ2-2	TGTGCCAGCAGTTGGGCCCTACCGAACACCGGGGAGCTGTTTTTT	CASSWALPNTGELFF
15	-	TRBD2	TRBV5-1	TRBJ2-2	TGCGCCAGCAGCTTGGACGGGAGGGGTACCGGGGAGCTGTTTTTT	CASSLDGRGTGELFF
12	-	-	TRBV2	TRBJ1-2	TGTGCCAGCAGCTTCCTCGACATGAGCTACACCTTC	CASSFLDMSYTF
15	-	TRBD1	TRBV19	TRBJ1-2	TGTGCCAGTAGTATAGATGGCCAGGGGGCGAGCGGCTACACCTTC	CASSIDGQGASGYTF
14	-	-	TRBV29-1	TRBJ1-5	TGCAGCGTGGGGGGGCAGGGTAGCAATCAGCCCCAGCATTTT	CSVGGQGSNQPQHF
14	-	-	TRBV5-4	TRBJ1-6	TGTGCCAGCAGCTTCGGTCAGGGGCCCTCACCCCTCCACTTT	CASSFGQGPSPLHF
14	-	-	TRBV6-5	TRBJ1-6	TGTGCCAGCAGCGATTACAGGTTAAGCTCACCCCTCCACTTT	CASSDYRLSSPLHF
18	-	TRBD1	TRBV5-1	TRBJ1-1	TGCGCCAGCAGCTTTGGACAGGGGTCCCACCCCTTGAACACTGAAGCTTTCTTT	CASSFGQGSHPLNTEAFF
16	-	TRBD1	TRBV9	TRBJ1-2	TGTGCCAGCAGCGTAGCTACGACAGGGGATAACTATGGCTACACCTTC	CASSVATTGDNYGYTF
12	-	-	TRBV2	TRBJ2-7	TGTGCCAGCAGTGAAGTAGGGGGCGAGCAGTACTTC	CASSEVGGEQYF
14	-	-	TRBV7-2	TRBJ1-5	TGTGCCAGCAGCTTAGTCGGACAGAATCAGCCCCAGCATTTT	CASSLVGQNQPQHF
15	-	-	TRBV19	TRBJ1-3	TGTGCCACATCCGGACAGATTTCCTCTGGAAACACCATATATTTT	CATSGQISSGNTIYF
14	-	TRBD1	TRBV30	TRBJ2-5	TGTGCCTGGACCCAGTGGGACAGGGGAATGGGCCAGTACTTC	CAWTQWDRGMGQYF
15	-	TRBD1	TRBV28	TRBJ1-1	TGTGCCAGCAGTTCAGGGGGCGCGGGCAACACTGAAGCTTTCTTT	CASSSGGAGNTEAFF
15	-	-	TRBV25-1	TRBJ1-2	TGTGCCAGCAGTGACCCGGGAGAGCGGGGCTATGGCTACACCTTC	CASSDPGERGYGYTF
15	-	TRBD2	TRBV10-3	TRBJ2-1	TGTGCCATCACTAGCGGGGACAACTCCTACAATGAGCAGTTCTTC	CAITSGDNSYNEQFF
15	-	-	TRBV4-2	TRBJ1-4	TGTGCCAGCAGCCAAGTTACCCAGGGTGACGAAAAACTGTTTTTT	CASSQVTQGDEKLFF
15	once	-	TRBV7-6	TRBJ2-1	TGTGCCAGCAGCTTAGGTAGCCAAACCTACAATGAGCAGTTCTTC	CASSLGSQTYNEQFF
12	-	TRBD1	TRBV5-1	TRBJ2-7	TGCGCCAGCAGCTCGGGACAGGGAGAGCAGTACTTC	CASSSGQGEQYF
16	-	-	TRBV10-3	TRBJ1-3	TGTGCCATCACCCCGAGGGATGGGCCTACTGGAAACACCATATATTTT	CAITPRDGPTGNTIYF